Listed below are T cell receptor beta chains from one sample, sequenced in a study of T-cell memory formation after mild COVID-19. TCRdb re-analysed the 5' RACE reads in MiXCR, keeping a single row per CDR3 protein. The table lists 450,000 to 700,000 distinct CDR3 sequences, about a sixth of them singletons. The specimen sequenced was PBMCs or a T cell subset sorted from them (not recorded which). All receptors come from an adult woman who had mild COVID-19 (a few samples of this study predate the infection). Cell type and time point are not known. CDR3s include the opening cysteine and the closing phenylalanine or tryptophan. The D gene is left open where the match is weak. Size is stated for part of the rows, as once, few or many counts, or as a class when the clone is expanded.

v_gene	abundance	d_gene	j_gene	len	CDR3nt	CDR3aa
TRBV5-1	few	.	TRBJ2-7	15	TGCGCCAGCAGCTTGGGGGTGGGCCAGCCCTACGAGCAGTACTTC	CASSLGVGQPYEQYF
TRBV10-3	.	.	TRBJ1-4	13	TGTGCCATCAGTGGGATGGCTAATGAAAAACTGTTTTTT	CAISGMANEKLFF
TRBV3-1	.	TRBD1	TRBJ2-2	16	TGTGCCAGCAGCCCTCCGTTGACAGGGATAACCGGGGAGCTGTTTTTT	CASSPPLTGITGELFF
TRBV10-3	.	TRBD1	TRBJ2-7	14	TGTGCCATCACAGCCGGGACAGAGTTCTACGAGCAGTACTTC	CAITAGTEFYEQYF
TRBV9	few	.	TRBJ2-5	17	TGTGCCAGCAGCGTAATTCCTTTAGGCTGGAGACAAGAGACCCAGTACTTC	CASSVIPLGWRQETQYF
TRBV7-9	.	TRBD1	TRBJ1-2	15	TGTGCCAGCAGCCTTTGGACAGGGCTACCAAACGGCTACACCTTC	CASSLWTGLPNGYTF
TRBV29-1	.	.	TRBJ1-1	14	TGCAGCGCCTCGGCGCCAGGGGCGAACACTGAAGCTTTCTTT	CSASAPGANTEAFF
TRBV5-6	.	.	TRBJ2-7	16	TGTGCCAGCAGGAAATTTTGGCTCCCCGTGCAGGACGAGCAGTACTTC	CASRKFWLPVQDEQYF
TRBV7-2	.	TRBD2	TRBJ2-1	16	TGTGCCAGCAGCGGGCTAGCGGGAGGGCCTAGGAATGAGCAGTTCTTC	CASSGLAGGPRNEQFF
TRBV5-5	.	.	TRBJ1-2	14	TGTGCCAGCAGCTTGGAGGTTGCCCCCTATGGCTACACCTTC	CASSLEVAPYGYTF
TRBV6-5	many	.	TRBJ2-3	15	TGTGCCAGCAAGACTAGGACTACCCCCACAGATACGCAGTATTTT	CASKTRTTPTDTQYF
TRBV7-9	.	TRBD1	TRBJ1-6	14	TGTGCCAGCAGCCCGGACAGGGCTATGGCACCCCTCCACTTT	CASSPDRAMAPLHF
TRBV20-1	.	.	TRBJ2-3	13	TGCAGTGCTAGACCCAGCGCGACAGATACGCAGTATTTT	CSARPSATDTQYF
TRBV5-1	.	TRBD1	TRBJ1-4	14	TGCGCCAGCAGCCTCGCCGAGGACAGGGAAAAACTGTTTTTT	CASSLAEDREKLFF
TRBV6-5	few	.	TRBJ1-1	11	TGTGCCAGCAGGACCGGGCAGGGAGCTTTCTTT	CASRTGQGAFF
TRBV7-2	few	.	TRBJ2-5	14	TGTGCCAGCAGCTTAGAATGGAGCAAAGAGACCCAGTACTTC	CASSLEWSKETQYF
TRBV29-1	few	.	TRBJ1-2	13	TGCAGCGTTGAAGAAGGTCGAAGCTATGGCTACACCTTC	CSVEEGRSYGYTF
TRBV29-1	.	.	TRBJ2-5	14	TGCAGCGCAATCCCCGGCGGAGGTGGGGAGACCCAGTACTTC	CSAIPGGGGETQYF
TRBV6-1	.	.	TRBJ1-5	17	TGTGCCAGCAGGGGGACATCCGCTTATTATAGCAATCAGCCCCAGCATTTT	CASRGTSAYYSNQPQHF
TRBV11-2	.	TRBD1	TRBJ1-2	17	TGTGCCAGCAGCTTGATGCCTAGGCGACAGGGGTTCTATGGCTACACCTTC	CASSLMPRRQGFYGYTF
TRBV24-1	.	.	TRBJ2-7	15	TGTGCCACCAGTGATTCTGGGGGCCTGACCTACGAGCAGTACTTC	CATSDSGGLTYEQYF
TRBV7-3	few	TRBD2	TRBJ2-5	16	TGTGCCAGCTTCTCCGGGGGGGAAGATCACCAAGAGACCCAGTACTTC	CASFSGGEDHQETQYF
TRBV7-8	.	.	TRBJ2-7	13	TGTGCCAGCAGCCGACAGGCCTCCTACGAGCAGTACTTC	CASSRQASYEQYF
TRBV12-3/TRBV12-4	.	.	TRBJ2-5	14	TGTGCCAGCAGTCCCCCCGGGGAGCAAGAGACCCAGTACTTC	CASSPPGEQETQYF
TRBV4-3	.	.	TRBJ1-1	15	TGCGCCAGCAGCCTCCTCGAGGGGGGACGGACTGAAGCTTTCTTT	CASSLLEGGRTEAFF
TRBV10-3	.	TRBD2	TRBJ2-7	11	TGTGCCATCAGTGGGACTAGCGAGCAGTACTTC	CAISGTSEQYF
TRBV7-8	.	TRBD1	TRBJ2-3	17	TGTGCCAGCAGCACCTCCGGGACAGGGGTTTTGTCAGATACGCAGTATTTT	CASSTSGTGVLSDTQYF
TRBV10-3	.	.	TRBJ2-3	12	TGTGCCATCGGCTACCCAGGGGATACGCAGTATTTT	CAIGYPGDTQYF
TRBV7-9	few	.	TRBJ2-7	13	TGTGCCAGCAGCTTCACGCACGGAGACGAGCAGTACTTC	CASSFTHGDEQYF
TRBV13	.	.	TRBJ2-5	17	TGTGCCAGCAGCTTAGGCCCGTCGGGGCAAGGGCAAGAGACCCAGTACTTC	CASSLGPSGQGQETQYF
TRBV29-1	.	.	TRBJ2-7	13	TGCAGCGTTGAAACCCCGGACAGCAACGAGCAGTACTTC	CSVETPDSNEQYF
TRBV29-1	few	.	TRBJ1-1	15	TGCAGCGTTGAAGGGGGCAGAATGCTGAACACTGAAGCTTTCTTT	CSVEGGRMLNTEAFF
TRBV6-2/TRBV6-3	.	TRBD2	TRBJ2-2	16	TGTGCCAGCACCACTCAGGCCGGACTAGCCCCCGGGGAGCTGTTTTTT	CASTTQAGLAPGELFF
TRBV7-3	few	.	TRBJ2-3	16	TGTGCCAGCAGCCCCGGAAACGGACTATGGTCAGATACGCAGTATTTT	CASSPGNGLWSDTQYF
TRBV25-1	.	.	TRBJ1-2	18	TGTGCCAGCAGCGGCTTCCTGGACAGAGACATCCTGAACTATGGCTACACCTTC	CASSGFLDRDILNYGYTF
TRBV3-1	.	TRBD1	TRBJ2-1	15	TGTGCCAGCAGCCAAGGGACAGGGGCCTACAATGAGCAGTTCTTC	CASSQGTGAYNEQFF
TRBV7-9	few	TRBD1	TRBJ2-7	16	TGTGCCAGCAGCTTAGTTGCGGGACAGGGGGTCTACGAGCAGTACTTC	CASSLVAGQGVYEQYF